This T cell receptor (beta chain) was documented in a study of spatial heterogeneity in lung cancer. Time point reported: sample taken at primary tumor resection. Unsorted whole RNA of tumor, nontumor lung or frozen PBMC was sequenced. TCRdb called the 5' RACE reads again in MiXCR, with one record for every CDR3 protein. The sample includes some 21,000 distinct CDR3 sequences, approximately 4.2% of them seen just once. Sample: PBMCs, taken at surgery. The clonotype originates from a male donor with early-stage non-small cell lung cancer.

CDR3 amino acids: CATSRSVDSPLHF. The CDR3 DNA reads as TGTGCCACCAGCAGAAGCGTAGATTCACCCCTCCACTTT. The chain uses TRBV15 and TRBJ1-6; D uncertain. Germline V CDR1 and CDR2: LNHNV, YYDKDF (reference sequence). Deletions cut 2 bases from V and 8 bases from J, with 7 bases between. This CDR3 region has 13 residues.